The T cell receptor (beta chain) described here comes from a study of cytomegalovirus exposure and HLA in healthy donors. Investigators did not record CMV serostatus for this donor. PCR used 60 Vbeta primers and 13 Jbeta primers. The repertoire was sequenced with immunoSEQ multiplex PCR; TCRdb's copy has only in-frame clones and lacks some. The table lists around 150,000 clones, around 77% of them singletons. V was shortened by 9 bases and J by 1 base, with 13 bases between the two germline ends. CDR1 and CDR2 from the germline V gene are MDHEN and SYDVKM. The CDR3 runs 15 residues. Sequencing input: PBMCs. The receptor was isolated from a man younger than 40 in good health. V and J are TRBV28 and TRBJ2-6; possibly TRBD2 for D (7 bases). The CDR3 reads CASIRGASGANVLTF. CDR3 nucleotide sequence: TGTGCCAGTATCCGGGGGGCTTCTGGGGCCAACGTCCTGACTTTC.